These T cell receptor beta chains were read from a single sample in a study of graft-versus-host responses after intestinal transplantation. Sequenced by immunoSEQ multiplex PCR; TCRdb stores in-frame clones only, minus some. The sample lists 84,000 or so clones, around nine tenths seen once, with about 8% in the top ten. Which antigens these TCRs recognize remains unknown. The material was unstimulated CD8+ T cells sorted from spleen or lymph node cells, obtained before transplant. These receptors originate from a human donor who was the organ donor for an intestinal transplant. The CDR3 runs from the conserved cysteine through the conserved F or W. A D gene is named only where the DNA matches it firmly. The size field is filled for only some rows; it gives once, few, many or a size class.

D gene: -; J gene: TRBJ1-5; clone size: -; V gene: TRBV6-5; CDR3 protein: CASSYSWEKGNQPQHF; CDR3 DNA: TGTGCCAGCAGTTACTCTTGGGAAAAGGGCAATCAGCCCCAGCATTTT
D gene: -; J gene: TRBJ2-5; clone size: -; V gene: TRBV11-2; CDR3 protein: CASSSPLGQQETQYF; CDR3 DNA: TGTGCCAGCAGCTCTCCCCTGGGGCAGCAAGAGACCCAGTACTTC
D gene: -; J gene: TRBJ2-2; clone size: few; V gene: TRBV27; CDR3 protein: CASSSDPNTGELFF; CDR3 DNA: TGTGCCAGCAGTTCCGACCCGAACACCGGGGAGCTGTTTTTT
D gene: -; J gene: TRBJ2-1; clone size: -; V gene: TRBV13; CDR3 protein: CASSLGAPGQFF; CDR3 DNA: TGTGCCAGCAGCTTAGGGGCGCCCGGGCAGTTCTTC
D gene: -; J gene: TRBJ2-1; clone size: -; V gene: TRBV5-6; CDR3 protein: CASSNGPAEDEQFF; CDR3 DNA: TGTGCCAGCAGCAACGGGCCGGCTGAGGATGAGCAGTTCTTC
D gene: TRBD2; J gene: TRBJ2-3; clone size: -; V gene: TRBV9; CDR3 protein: CASSPLAGPPDTQYF; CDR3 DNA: TGTGCCAGCAGCCCGTTAGCGGGCCCACCAGATACGCAGTATTTT
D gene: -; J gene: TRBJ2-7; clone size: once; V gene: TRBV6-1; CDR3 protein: CASSGGSTGDDYEQYF; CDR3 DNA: TGTGCCAGCAGTGGGGGGTCGACCGGTGACGATTACGAGCAGTACTTC
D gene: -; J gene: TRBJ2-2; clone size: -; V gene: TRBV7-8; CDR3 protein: CASSLERLGAGELFF; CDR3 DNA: TGTGCCAGCAGCTTAGAGCGATTGGGGGCCGGGGAGCTGTTTTTT
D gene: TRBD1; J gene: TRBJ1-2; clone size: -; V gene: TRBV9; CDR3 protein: CASNRQGYGYTF; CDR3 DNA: TGTGCCAGCAACCGACAGGGTTATGGCTACACCTTC
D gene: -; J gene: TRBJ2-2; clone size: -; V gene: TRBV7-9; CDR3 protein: CASSPQGHAFNTGELFF; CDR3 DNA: TGTGCCAGCAGCCCACAGGGACACGCCTTTAACACCGGGGAGCTGTTTTTT
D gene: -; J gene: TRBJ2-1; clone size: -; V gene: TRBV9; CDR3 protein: CASSPQGDSYNEQFF; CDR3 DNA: TGTGCCAGCAGCCCGCAGGGAGACTCCTACAATGAGCAGTTCTTC
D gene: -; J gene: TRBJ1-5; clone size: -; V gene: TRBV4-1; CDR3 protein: CASSHPRGQPQHF; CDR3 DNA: TGCGCCAGCAGCCACCCGAGGGGACAGCCCCAGCATTTT
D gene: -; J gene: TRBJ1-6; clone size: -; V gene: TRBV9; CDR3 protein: CASSPRTYDETLHF; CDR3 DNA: TGTGCCAGCAGCCCGCGGACCTACGACGAGACCCTCCACTTT
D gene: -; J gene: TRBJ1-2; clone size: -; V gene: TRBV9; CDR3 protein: CASSVVWNLNYGYTF; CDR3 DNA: TGTGCCAGCAGCGTAGTTTGGAATTTGAACTATGGCTACACCTTC
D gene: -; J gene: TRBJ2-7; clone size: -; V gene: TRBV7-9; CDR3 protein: CASSPNEVSYEQYF; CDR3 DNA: TGTGCCAGCAGCCCGAACGAGGTTTCCTACGAGCAGTACTTC
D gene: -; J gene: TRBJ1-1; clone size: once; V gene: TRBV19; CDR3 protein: CASSIGGFAEAFF; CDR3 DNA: TGTGCCAGTAGTATCGGGGGGTTCGCTGAAGCTTTCTTT
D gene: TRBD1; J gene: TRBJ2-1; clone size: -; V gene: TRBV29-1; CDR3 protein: CSGMGQGAYNEQFF; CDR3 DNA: TGCAGCGGAATGGGACAGGGGGCATACAATGAGCAGTTCTTC
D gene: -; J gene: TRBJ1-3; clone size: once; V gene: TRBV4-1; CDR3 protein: CASSYRVTGNTIYF; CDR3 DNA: TGCGCCAGCAGTTACAGGGTAACTGGAAACACCATATATTTT
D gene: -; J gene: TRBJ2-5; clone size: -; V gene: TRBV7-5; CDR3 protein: CVRSLVSAGGQAGTQYF; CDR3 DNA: TGTGTCAGAAGCTTAGTGTCCGCGGGGGGCCAGGCGGGGACCCAGTACTTC
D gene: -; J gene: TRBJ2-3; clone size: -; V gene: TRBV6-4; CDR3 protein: CASSEGSRTTDTQYF; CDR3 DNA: TGTGCCAGCAGTGAAGGATCAAGGACCACAGATACGCAGTATTTT
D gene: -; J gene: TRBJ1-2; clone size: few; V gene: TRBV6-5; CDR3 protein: CASSYSTSGANYGYTF; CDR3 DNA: TGTGCCAGCAGTTACTCTACATCAGGGGCTAACTATGGCTACACCTTC
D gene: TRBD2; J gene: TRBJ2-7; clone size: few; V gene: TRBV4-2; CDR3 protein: CASSQDGTRGYEQYF; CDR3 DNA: TGTGCCAGCAGCCAAGATGGGACTAGGGGCTACGAGCAGTACTTC
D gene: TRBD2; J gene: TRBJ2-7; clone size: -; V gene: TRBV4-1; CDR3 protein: CASSPGSGGSKQYF; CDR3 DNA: TGCGCCAGCAGCCCGGGGAGCGGGGGAAGCAAGCAGTACTTC
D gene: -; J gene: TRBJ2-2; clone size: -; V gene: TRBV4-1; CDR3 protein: CASSQDLRGGRGTGELFF; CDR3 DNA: TGCGCCAGCAGCCAAGATCTTAGGGGGGGTCGGGGCACCGGGGAGCTGTTTTTT
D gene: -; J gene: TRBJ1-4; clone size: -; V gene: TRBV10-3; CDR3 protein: CAISASVWGSGKLFF; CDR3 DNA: TGTGCCATCAGTGCCTCGGTTTGGGGGTCGGGGAAACTGTTTTTT
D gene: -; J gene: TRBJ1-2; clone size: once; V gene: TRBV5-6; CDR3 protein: CASSFDRSSYGYTF; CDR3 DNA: TGTGCCAGCAGCTTTGACAGGTCCAGCTATGGCTACACCTTC
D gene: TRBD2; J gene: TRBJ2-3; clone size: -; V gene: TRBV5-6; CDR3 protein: CASSLFSGGPSSTDTQYF; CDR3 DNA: TGTGCCAGCAGCTTGTTTAGCGGGGGACCCTCTAGCACAGATACGCAGTATTTT
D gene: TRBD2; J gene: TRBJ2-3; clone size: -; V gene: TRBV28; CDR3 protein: CASLLGLAGGRVTDTQYF; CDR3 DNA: TGTGCCAGCCTTCTGGGACTAGCGGGGGGCCGGGTCACAGATACGCAGTATTTT
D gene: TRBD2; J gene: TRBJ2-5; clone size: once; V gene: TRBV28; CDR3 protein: CASRRLAGERETQYF; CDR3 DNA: TGTGCCAGCAGGCGACTAGCGGGGGAGCGTGAGACCCAGTACTTC
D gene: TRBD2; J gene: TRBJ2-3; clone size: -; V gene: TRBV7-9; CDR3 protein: CASSLRGDYTDTQYF; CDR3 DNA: TGTGCCAGCAGCTTGCGGGGGGACTACACAGATACGCAGTATTTT
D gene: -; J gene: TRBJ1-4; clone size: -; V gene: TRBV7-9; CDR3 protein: CASSQKAEKLFF; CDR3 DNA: TGTGCCAGCAGCCAGAAGGCTGAAAAACTGTTTTTT
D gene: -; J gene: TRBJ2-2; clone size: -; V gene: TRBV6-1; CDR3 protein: CASSMGEAGELFF; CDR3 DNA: TGTGCCAGCAGTATGGGGGAGGCCGGGGAGCTGTTTTTT
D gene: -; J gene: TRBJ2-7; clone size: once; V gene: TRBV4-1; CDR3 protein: CASSSDPDSLSYEQYF; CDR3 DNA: TGCGCCAGCAGCTCCGACCCGGACAGCCTCTCCTACGAGCAGTACTTC
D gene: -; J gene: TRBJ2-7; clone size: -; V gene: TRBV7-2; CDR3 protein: CASSLLEGEFYEQYF; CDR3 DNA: TGTGCCAGCAGCTTACTGGAGGGGGAGTTCTACGAGCAGTACTTC
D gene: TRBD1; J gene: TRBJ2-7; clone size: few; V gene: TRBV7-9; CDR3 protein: CASSQARDSSYEQYF; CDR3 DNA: TGTGCCAGCAGCCAAGCCCGGGACAGCTCCTACGAGCAGTACTTC
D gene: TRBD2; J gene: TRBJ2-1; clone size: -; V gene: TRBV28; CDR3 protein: CASSISSGGVYNEQFF; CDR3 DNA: TGTGCCAGCAGCATCAGTAGCGGGGGGGTCTACAATGAGCAGTTCTTC
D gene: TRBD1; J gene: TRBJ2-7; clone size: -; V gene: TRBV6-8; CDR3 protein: CARWTGLSYEQYF; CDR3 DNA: TGTGCCAGATGGACAGGCCTCTCCTACGAGCAGTACTTC
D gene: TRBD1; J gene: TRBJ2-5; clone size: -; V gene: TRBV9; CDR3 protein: CASSVAGTGGETQYF; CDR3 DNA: TGTGCCAGCAGCGTGGCCGGGACAGGTGGAGAGACCCAGTACTTC
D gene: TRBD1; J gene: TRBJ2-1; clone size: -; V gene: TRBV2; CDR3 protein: CASSGTGGLGEQFF; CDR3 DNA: TGTGCCAGCAGCGGGACAGGGGGCCTGGGTGAGCAGTTCTTC
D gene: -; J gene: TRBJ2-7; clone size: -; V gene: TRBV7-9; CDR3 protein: CASSLGTGYEQYF; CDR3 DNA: TGTGCCAGCAGCTTAGGAACTGGGTACGAGCAGTACTTC
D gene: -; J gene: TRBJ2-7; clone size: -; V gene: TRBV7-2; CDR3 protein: CASSLTPLGDEQYF; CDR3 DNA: TGTGCCAGCAGCTTAACGCCCTTAGGGGACGAGCAGTACTTC
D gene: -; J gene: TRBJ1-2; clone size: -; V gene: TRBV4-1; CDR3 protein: CASSQQGPPPTYGYTF; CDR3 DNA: TGCGCCAGCAGCCAACAAGGACCTCCCCCAACCTATGGCTACACCTTC
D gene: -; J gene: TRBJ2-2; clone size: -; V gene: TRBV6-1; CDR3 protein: CASSWDLGNTGELFF; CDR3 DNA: TGTGCCAGTTCCTGGGATTTGGGCAACACCGGGGAGCTGTTTTTT
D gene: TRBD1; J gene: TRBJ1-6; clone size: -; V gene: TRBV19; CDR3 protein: CASSIRTGTFEPSPLHF; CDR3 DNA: TGTGCCAGTAGTATCCGGACAGGGACTTTTGAGCCTTCACCCCTCCACTTT
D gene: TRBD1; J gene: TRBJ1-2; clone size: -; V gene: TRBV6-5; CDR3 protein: CASSYGGQGYGYTF; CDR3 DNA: TGTGCCAGCAGTTACGGTGGACAGGGATATGGCTACACCTTC
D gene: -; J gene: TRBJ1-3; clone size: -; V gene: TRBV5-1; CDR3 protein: CASSLGPGRFTSGNTIYF; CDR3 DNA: TGCGCCAGCAGCTTGGGTCCGGGTCGGTTTACCTCTGGAAACACCATATATTTT
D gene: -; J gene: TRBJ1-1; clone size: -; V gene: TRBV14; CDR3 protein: CASSQIRTEAFF; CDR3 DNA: TGTGCCAGCAGCCAGATAAGAACAGAAGCTTTCTTT
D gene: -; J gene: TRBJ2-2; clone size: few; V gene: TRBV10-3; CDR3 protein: CASSFYAGELFF; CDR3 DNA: TGTGCCAGCAGTTTTTATGCCGGGGAGCTGTTTTTT
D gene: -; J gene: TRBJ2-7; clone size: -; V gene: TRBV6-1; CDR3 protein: CASSFRVNQAYEQYF; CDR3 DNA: TGTGCCAGCAGTTTCCGGGTCAATCAGGCCTACGAGCAGTACTTC
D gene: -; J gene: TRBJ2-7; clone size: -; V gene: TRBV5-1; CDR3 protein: CASSLDREAYEQYF; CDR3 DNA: TGCGCCAGCAGCTTGGACAGGGAGGCCTACGAGCAGTACTTC
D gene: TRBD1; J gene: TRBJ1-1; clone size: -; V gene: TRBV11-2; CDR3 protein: CASSLGQGYTEAFF; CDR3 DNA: TGTGCCAGCAGCTTAGGACAGGGGTACACTGAAGCTTTCTTT
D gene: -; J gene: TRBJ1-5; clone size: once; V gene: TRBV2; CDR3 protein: CASSGPDLEFGSNQPQHF; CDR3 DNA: TGTGCCAGCAGTGGTCCAGATTTGGAATTTGGGAGCAATCAGCCCCAGCATTTT
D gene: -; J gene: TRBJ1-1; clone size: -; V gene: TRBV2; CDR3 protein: CASSPMGEAFF; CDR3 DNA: TGTGCCAGCAGCCCCATGGGTGAAGCTTTCTTT
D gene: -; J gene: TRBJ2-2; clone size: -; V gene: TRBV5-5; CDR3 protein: CASSLGHRWPGELFF; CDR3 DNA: TGTGCCAGCAGCTTAGGGCACCGGTGGCCCGGGGAGCTGTTTTTT